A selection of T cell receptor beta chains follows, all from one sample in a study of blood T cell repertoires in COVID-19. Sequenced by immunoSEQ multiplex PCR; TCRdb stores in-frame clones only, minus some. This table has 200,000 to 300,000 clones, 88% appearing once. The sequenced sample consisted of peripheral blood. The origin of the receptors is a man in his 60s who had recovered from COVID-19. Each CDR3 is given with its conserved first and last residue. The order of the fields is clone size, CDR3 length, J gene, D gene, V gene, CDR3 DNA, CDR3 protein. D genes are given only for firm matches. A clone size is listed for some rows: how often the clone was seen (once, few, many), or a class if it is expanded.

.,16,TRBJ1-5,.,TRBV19,TGTGCCAGTAGCCCCCTGGGGAGGGGGGACAATCAGCCCCAGCATTTT,CASSPLGRGDNQPQHF
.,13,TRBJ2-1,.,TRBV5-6,TGTGCCAGCAACCGGGACTTTTCCAATGAGCAGTTCTTC,CASNRDFSNEQFF
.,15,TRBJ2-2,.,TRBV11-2,TGTGCCAGCAGCCGCAGGGTAGCGGAGACCGGGGAGCTGTTTTTT,CASSRRVAETGELFF
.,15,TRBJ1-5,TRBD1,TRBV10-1,TGCGCCAGCACCGAGGGCAGGGGGCGCGGGCAGCCCCAGCATTTT,CASTEGRGRGQPQHF
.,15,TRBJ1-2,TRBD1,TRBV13,TGTGCCAGCAGCTTCAAAACAGGGGGCAACTATGGCTACACCTTC,CASSFKTGGNYGYTF
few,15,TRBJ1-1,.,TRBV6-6,TGTGCCAGCAGTCCCGGGAGCAGGTCTATAGCTGAAGCTTTCTTT,CASSPGSRSIAEAFF
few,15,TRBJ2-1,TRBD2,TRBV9,TGTGCCAGCAGCGCGAGCGGGGGGACCTACAATGAGCAGTTCTTC,CASSASGGTYNEQFF
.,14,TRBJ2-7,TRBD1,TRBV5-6,TGTGCCAGCAGCTCACAGGGGCCTTCCTACGAGCAGTACTTC,CASSSQGPSYEQYF
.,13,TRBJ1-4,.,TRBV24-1,TGTGCCACCAGTGGGGCAGGGCATGAAAAACTGTTTTTT,CATSGAGHEKLFF
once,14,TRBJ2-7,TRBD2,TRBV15,TGTGCCACCAGCAGACCCGGGGGGGCCTACGAGCAGTACTTC,CATSRPGGAYEQYF
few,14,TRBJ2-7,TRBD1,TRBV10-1,TGCGCCAGCAGTGCGGCAGGGGGATGCGACGAGCAGTACTTC,CASSAAGGCDEQYF
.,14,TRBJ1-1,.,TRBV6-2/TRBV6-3,TGTGCCAGCAGTACCAGGGTTGGGGCCACTGAAGCTTTCTTT,CASSTRVGATEAFF
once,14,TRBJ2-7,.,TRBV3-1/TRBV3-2,TGTGCCAGCAGCCAAGTGCCCTATTACGCGGAGCAGTACTTC,CASSQVPYYAEQYF
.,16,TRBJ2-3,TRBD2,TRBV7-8,TGTGCCAGCAGCTTAGCGGGGAGGGGCCTCACAGATACGCAGTATTTT,CASSLAGRGLTDTQYF
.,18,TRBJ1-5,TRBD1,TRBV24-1,TGTGCCACCAGTGCTTCATCCGGGACAGGGGAAGGAGGTCAGCCCCAGCATTTT,CATSASSGTGEGGQPQHF
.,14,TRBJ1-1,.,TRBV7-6,TGTGCCAGCAGCTACCAGGGATCGAACACTGAAGCTTTCTTT,CASSYQGSNTEAFF
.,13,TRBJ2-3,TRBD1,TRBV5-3,TGTGCCAGGGCGACAGGGGGCACAGATACGCAGTATTTT,CARATGGTDTQYF
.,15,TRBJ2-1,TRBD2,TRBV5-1,TGCGCCAGCAGCTCTAGCGGGGGGGCCATTGATGAGCAGTTCTTC,CASSSSGGAIDEQFF
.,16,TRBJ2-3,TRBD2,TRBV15,TGTGCCACCAGCCGTAGCGGGGGGGCGTGGACAGATACGCAGTATTTT,CATSRSGGAWTDTQYF
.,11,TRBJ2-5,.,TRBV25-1,TGTGCCACCCGACGGGAAGAGACCCAGTACTTC,CATRREETQYF
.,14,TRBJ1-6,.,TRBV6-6,TGTGCCAGCAGCTATTCAGGGGATAATTCACCCCTCCACTTT,CASSYSGDNSPLHF
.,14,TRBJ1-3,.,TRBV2,TGTGCCAGCAGCAGACAGACCTCTGGAAACACCATATATTTT,CASSRQTSGNTIYF
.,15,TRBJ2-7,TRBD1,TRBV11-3,TGTGCCAGCAGCCCAACCGGGACAGGGGGGAACGAGCAGTACTTC,CASSPTGTGGNEQYF
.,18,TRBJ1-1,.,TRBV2,TGTGCCAGCAGTGCCTCTTGGTCAGGGGCTATTTCGGGGACTGAAGCTTTCTTT,CASSASWSGAISGTEAFF
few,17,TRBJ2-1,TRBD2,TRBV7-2,TGTGCCAGCAGCGCCCGACCCTCTAGCGGGGGACGGAATGAGCAGTTCTTC,CASSARPSSGGRNEQFF
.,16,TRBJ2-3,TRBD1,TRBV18,TGTGCCAGCTCACCCTTACCAGGGGGTAGCACAGATACGCAGTATTTT,CASSPLPGGSTDTQYF
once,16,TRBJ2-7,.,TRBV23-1,TGCGCCAGCAGTCAATCGAATTCGGGGAGCTCCTACGAGCAGTACTTC,CASSQSNSGSSYEQYF
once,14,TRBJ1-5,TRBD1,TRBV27,TGTGCCAGCAGTTGGGCAGGGGGCGGTCAGCCCCAGCATTTT,CASSWAGGGQPQHF
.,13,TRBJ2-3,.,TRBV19,TGTGCCAGTAGGTCGACAGGCACAGATACGCAGTATTTT,CASRSTGTDTQYF
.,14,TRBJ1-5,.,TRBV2,TGTGCCAGCAGTGAGGGGGACAAGGAGATGCCCCAGCATTTT,CASSEGDKEMPQHF
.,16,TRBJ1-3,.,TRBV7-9,TGTGCCAGCAGACGAGGACAGACGAGCTCTGGAAACACCATATATTTT,CASRRGQTSSGNTIYF
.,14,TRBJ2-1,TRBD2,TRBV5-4,TGTGCCAGCACCTCCGCTAGCGGGGCTCGTGAGCAGTTCTTC,CASTSASGAREQFF
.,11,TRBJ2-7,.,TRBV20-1,TGCAGTGCTAGACCCTCTTCCGAGCAGTACTTC,CSARPSSEQYF
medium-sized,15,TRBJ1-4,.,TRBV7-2,TGTGCCAGCAGCTTAGTAGGCGGCCGTAATGAAAAACTGTTTTTT,CASSLVGGRNEKLFF
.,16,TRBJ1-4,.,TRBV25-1,TGTGCCAGCAGTGAATATCGGTCAGGGGTGGATGAAAAACTGTTTTTT,CASSEYRSGVDEKLFF
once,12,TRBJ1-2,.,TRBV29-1,TGCAGCGGATACAGGCAAACCTATGGCTACACCTTC,CSGYRQTYGYTF
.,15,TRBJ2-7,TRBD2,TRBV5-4,TGTGCCAGCAGCTTGCTAGCGGGGGGTGCCTACGAGCAGTACTTC,CASSLLAGGAYEQYF
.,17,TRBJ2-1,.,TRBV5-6,TGTGCCAGCAGCTTCCAAACAGGGTTGAGAAGGTACAATGAGCAGTTCTTC,CASSFQTGLRRYNEQFF
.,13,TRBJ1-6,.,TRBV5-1,TGCGCCAGCAGCCCGAACGGGGGATCACCCCTCCACTTT,CASSPNGGSPLHF
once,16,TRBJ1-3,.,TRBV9,TGTGCCAGCAGCGTAGCTGTGGGGGCAACTGGAAACACCATATATTTT,CASSVAVGATGNTIYF
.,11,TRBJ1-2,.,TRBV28,TGTGCCAGCAGTTCCACAGTGGGCTACACCTTC,CASSSTVGYTF
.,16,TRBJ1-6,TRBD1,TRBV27,TGTGCCAGCAGTCTCACAACGACAGGGACCCATTCACCCCTCCACTTT,CASSLTTTGTHSPLHF
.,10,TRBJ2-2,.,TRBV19,TGTGCCACCCTCTTCGGGGAGCTGTTTTTT,CATLFGELFF
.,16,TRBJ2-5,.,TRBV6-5,TGTGCCAGCAGTTCACAGGGATCACCAACACAAGAGACCCAGTACTTC,CASSSQGSPTQETQYF
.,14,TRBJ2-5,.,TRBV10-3,TGTGCCATCAGTGAGTCGGGTAGCGCGGAGACCCAGTACTTC,CAISESGSAETQYF
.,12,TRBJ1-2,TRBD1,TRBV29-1,TGCAGCGTTGAGGGGACAGCCTATGGCTACACCTTC,CSVEGTAYGYTF
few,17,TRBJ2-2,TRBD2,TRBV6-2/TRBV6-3,TGTGCCAGCAGTTACTCGGGTCTAGCGGGGAACACCGGGGAGCTGTTTTTT,CASSYSGLAGNTGELFF
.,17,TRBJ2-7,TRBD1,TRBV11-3,TGTGCCAGCAGCTTAACCGACAGGGACCCGACCTCCTACGAGCAGTACTTC,CASSLTDRDPTSYEQYF
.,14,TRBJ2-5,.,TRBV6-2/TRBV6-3,TGTGCCAGCAGTTTGAAGGGGCGGGGAGAGACCCAGTACTTC,CASSLKGRGETQYF
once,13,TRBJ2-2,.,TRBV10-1,TGCGCCAGCAGTGATGGCCACACCGGGGAGCTGTTTTTT,CASSDGHTGELFF
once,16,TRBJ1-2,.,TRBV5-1,TGCGCCAGCAGCCCAGCCGGGACACCCTTAAACTATGGCTACACCTTC,CASSPAGTPLNYGYTF
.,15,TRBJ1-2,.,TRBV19,TGTGCCAGTAGTGACCGGACAGTCTCTAACTATGGCTACACCTTC,CASSDRTVSNYGYTF
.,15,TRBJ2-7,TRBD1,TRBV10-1,TGCGCCAGCAGCTCCGGGACAGGGGTGACCTACGAGCAGTACTTC,CASSSGTGVTYEQYF